The 11 T cell receptor beta chains in this list originate from one sample, sequenced in a study of cytomegalovirus exposure and HLA in healthy donors. Use of 60 Vbeta and 13 Jbeta primers characterized the PCR. Produced via immunoSEQ multiplex PCR; TCRdb's table is partial and in-frame only. Of approximately 110,000 clones listed, 81% are singletons. Sequencing was done on a sample of PBMCs. The receptors originated from a woman in her 30s in good health and CMV-seronegative.

This chain uses TRBV7-2 with TRBJ1-2; D remains unclear. V lost 1 base to trimming and J lost 4 bases, with 10 bases between them. Germline values: CDR1 SGHTA, CDR2 FQGNSA. This CDR3 has 14 amino acids. The CDR3 DNA reads TGTGCCAGCAGCTTAGGTGGCAGTATCTATGGCTACACCTTC. Encoded protein: CASSLGGSIYGYTF.

The gene calls are TRBV20-1 and TRBJ1-2; D unclear. From germline, CDR1 is DFQATT and CDR2 SNEGSKA (reference sequence). The CDR3 spans 10 residues. The V and J ends lost 5 bases and 6 bases respectively, with 7 bases between them. The CDR3 DNA sequence: TGCAGTGCTGTCTATAATGGCTACACCTTC. It encodes CSAVYNGYTF.

CDR3 sequence: CASSSRARGLTDTQYF. In DNA, the CDR3 is TGTGCCAGCAGTTCCCGGGCCAGGGGGCTTACAGATACGCAGTATTTT. The rearrangement joins TRBV27 to TRBJ2-3; 8 nucleotides match TRBD1. V lost 4 bases and J lost 3; bases outside the gene matches: 9. The germline CDR1 and CDR2 sequences are MNHEY and SMNVEV (reference sequence). The CDR3 covers 16 residues.

This clone was counted once. The rearrangement joins TRBV4-3 to TRBJ2-5, with D uncertain. Germline V gives CDR1 LGHNA, CDR2 YSLEER. The ends were cut back, 0 bases at V and 3 bases at J, with 8 bases in the middle. This CDR3 has 14 amino acids. The CDR3 reads CASSQDTGKETQYF. CDR3 coding DNA: TGCGCCAGCAGCCAAGATACCGGTAAAGAGACCCAGTACTTC.

The CDR3 region is CASSLGSSYEQYF. CDR3 DNA sequence: TGTGCCAGCAGCTTAGGCAGCTCCTACGAGCAGTACTTC. This rearrangement joins TRBV11-3 to TRBJ2-7; D unclear. CDR1 SGHNT and CDR2 YENEEA come from the germline V gene. Trimming stripped 1 base from V and 0 bases from J, with 4 bases between. The CDR3 is 13 residues long. Based on the CDR3 plus reference TRBV11-3 and TRBJ2-7, the full variable domain is EAGVVQSPRYKIIEKKQPVAFWCNPISGHNTLYWYLQNLGQGPELLIRYENEEAVDDSQLPKDRFSAERLKGVDSTLKIQPAELGDSAVYLCASSLGSSYEQYFGPGTRLTVT.

V usage is TRBV11-3 and J usage is TRBJ2-7, with D possibly TRBD1 on 6 matching bases. This CDR3 region has 13 residues. CDR1 SGHNT and CDR2 YENEEA come from the germline V gene. Trimming cost V 3 bases and J 6 bases, with 12 bases left between them. Here the CDR3 DNA reads TGTGCCAGCAGCTTTCTACAGGGTCTCGAGCAGTACTTC. Its translation: CASSFLQGLEQYF. Full variable domain (outside the CDR3, taken from reference TRBV11-3 and TRBJ2-7): EAGVVQSPRYKIIEKKQPVAFWCNPISGHNTLYWYLQNLGQGPELLIRYENEEAVDDSQLPKDRFSAERLKGVDSTLKIQPAELGDSAVYLCASSFLQGLEQYFGPGTRLTVT.

This chain links TRBV29-1 with TRBJ1-4; D is perhaps TRBD1 (5 bases). Germline CDR1 reads SQVTM; CDR2 reads ANQGSEA. This CDR3 is built from 13 residues. Trimming stripped 7 bases from V and 10 bases from J, with 19 bases between. CDR3 sequence reads: CSACPSQGGKLFF. DNA for the CDR3: TGCAGCGCCTGCCCAAGCCAGGGAGGAAAACTGTTTTTT.

A few counts support this clone. The chain's CDR3 is CAISPGQGVEQYF. The DNA for the CDR3 is TGTGCCATCAGCCCGGGACAGGGAGTCGAGCAGTACTTC. The chain links TRBV10-3 to TRBJ2-7; 9 nucleotides match TRBD1. Trimming took 6 bases from V and 6 from J; bases not matched to a gene: 6. This CDR3 has 13 amino acids. Germline-derived CDR1 and CDR2 are ENHRY and SYGVKD.

The rearrangement joins TRBV19 to TRBJ2-5; possible D gene TRBD1, 6 bases. The CDR3 consists of 13 residues. V was pared by 9 bases and J by 1 base, with 12 bases between. Germline CDR1 and CDR2: LNHDA and SQIVND (reference sequence). The CDR3: CASGSDSQETQYF. CDR3 nucleotide sequence: TGTGCCAGCGGCTCGGACAGCCAAGAGACCCAGTACTTC.

The chain is built from TRBV30 and TRBJ2-7; possible D gene TRBD2, 5 bases. CDR1 is GTSNPN, CDR2 SVGIG, per germline (reference sequence). Trimming shortened V by 3 bases and J by 2 bases, and 11 bases separated the two germline ends. The CDR3 has 13 residues. Written as DNA, the CDR3 is TGTGCCTGGAGCCGAAACGGGGCCTACGAGCAGTACTTC. It translates to CAWSRNGAYEQYF.

The J gene is TRBJ2-3, the V gene TRBV19; D perhaps matches TRBD1 (6 bases). The CDR3 has 16 amino acids. The V gene lost 3 bases and the J gene lost 4 bases, with 17 bases spanning the gap. Germline V gives CDR1 LNHDA, CDR2 SQIVND (reference sequence). CDR3 in amino acids: CASSIYETGMADTQYF. The CDR3 bases are TGTGCCAGTAGTATTTACGAAACAGGGATGGCAGATACGCAGTATTTT.